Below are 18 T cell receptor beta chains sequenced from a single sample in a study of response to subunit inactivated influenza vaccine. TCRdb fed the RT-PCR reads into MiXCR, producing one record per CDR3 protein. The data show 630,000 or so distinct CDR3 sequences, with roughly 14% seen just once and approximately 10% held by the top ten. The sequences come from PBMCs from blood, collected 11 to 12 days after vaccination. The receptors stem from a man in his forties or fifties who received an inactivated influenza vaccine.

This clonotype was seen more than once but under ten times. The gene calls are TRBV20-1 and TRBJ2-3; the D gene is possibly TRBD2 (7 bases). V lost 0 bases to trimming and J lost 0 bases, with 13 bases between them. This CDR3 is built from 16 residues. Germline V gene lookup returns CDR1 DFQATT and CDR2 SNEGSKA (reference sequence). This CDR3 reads CSARDPRGASTDTQYF. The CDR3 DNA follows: TGCAGTGCTAGAGATCCCCGGGGGGCTAGCACAGATACGCAGTATTTT.

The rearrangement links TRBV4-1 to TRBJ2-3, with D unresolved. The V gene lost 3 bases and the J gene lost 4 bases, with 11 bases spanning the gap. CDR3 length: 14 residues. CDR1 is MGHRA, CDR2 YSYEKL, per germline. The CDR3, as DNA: TGCGCCAGCAGCCACCTAGTTGGCCCAGATACGCAGTATTTT. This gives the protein CASSHLVGPDTQYF.

The CDR3 DNA is TGTGCCAGCAGCTTCACGGTCAAATGGAGCGAAAAACTGTTTTTT. As protein: CASSFTVKWSEKLFF. The chain employs TRBV7-9 and TRBJ1-4; no clear D gene. The V and J ends lost 3 bases and 8 bases respectively, with 16 bases between them. From germline, CDR1 is SEHNR and CDR2 FQNEAQ (reference sequence). The CDR3 extends over 15 amino acids.

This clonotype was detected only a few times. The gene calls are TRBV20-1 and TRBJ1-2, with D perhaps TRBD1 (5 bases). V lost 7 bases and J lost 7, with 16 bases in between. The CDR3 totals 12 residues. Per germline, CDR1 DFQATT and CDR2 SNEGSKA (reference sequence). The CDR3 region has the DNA TGCAGTGGGGAATTGGGGCCGGGTGGCTACACCTTC. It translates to CSGELGPGGYTF.

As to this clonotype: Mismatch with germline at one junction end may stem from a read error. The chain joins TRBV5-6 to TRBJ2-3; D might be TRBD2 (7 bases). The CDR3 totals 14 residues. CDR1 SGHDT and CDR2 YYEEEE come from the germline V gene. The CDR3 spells CAISSGGSTDTQYF. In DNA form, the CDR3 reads TGTGCCATCAGCTCGGGGGGCTCCACAGATACGCAGTATTTT.

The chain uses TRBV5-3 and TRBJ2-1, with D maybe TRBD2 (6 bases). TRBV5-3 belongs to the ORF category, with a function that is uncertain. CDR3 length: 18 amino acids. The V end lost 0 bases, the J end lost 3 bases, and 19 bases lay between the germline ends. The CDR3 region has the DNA TGTGCCAGAAGCTTGGCCCCTTTCCGGGACTGCTTCTACAATGAGCAGTTCTTC. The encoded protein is CARSLAPFRDCFYNEQFF.

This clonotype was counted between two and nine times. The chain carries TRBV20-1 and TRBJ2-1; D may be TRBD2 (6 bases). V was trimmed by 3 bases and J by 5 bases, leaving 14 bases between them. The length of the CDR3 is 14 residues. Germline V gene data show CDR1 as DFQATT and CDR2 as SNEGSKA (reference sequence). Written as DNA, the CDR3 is TGCAGTGCTAGTTTGGCGGGGACCGACAATGAGCAGTTCTTC. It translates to CSASLAGTDNEQFF.

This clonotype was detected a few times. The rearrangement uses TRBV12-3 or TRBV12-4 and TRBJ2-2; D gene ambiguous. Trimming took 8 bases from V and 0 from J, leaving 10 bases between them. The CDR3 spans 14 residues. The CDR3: CASRSSANTGELFF. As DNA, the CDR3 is TGTGCCAGCCGGAGCAGCGCGAACACCGGGGAGCTGTTTTTT.

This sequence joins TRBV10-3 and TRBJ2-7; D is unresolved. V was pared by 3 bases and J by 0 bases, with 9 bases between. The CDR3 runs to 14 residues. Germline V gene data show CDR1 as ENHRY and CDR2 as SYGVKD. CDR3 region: CAISDLRSSYEQYF. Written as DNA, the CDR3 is TGTGCCATCAGTGACCTAAGGAGCTCCTACGAGCAGTACTTC.

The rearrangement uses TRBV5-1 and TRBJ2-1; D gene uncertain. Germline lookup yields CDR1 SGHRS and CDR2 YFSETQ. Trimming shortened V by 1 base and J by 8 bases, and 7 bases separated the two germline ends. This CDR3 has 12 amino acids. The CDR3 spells CASSLLLDEQFF. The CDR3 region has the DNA TGCGCCAGCAGCTTGCTGTTGGATGAGCAGTTCTTC.

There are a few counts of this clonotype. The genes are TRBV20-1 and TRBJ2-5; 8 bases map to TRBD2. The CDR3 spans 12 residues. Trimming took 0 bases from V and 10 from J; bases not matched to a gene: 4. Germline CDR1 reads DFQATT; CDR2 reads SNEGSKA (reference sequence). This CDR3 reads CSARDREGVQYF. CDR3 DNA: TGCAGTGCTAGAGATCGGGAGGGAGTCCAGTACTTC.

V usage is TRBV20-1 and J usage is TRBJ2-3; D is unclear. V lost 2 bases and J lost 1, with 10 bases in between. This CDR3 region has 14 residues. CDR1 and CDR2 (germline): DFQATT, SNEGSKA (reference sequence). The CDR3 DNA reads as TGCAGTGCTAGACAGTCAGACGGCACAGATACGCAGTATTTT. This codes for CSARQSDGTDTQYF.

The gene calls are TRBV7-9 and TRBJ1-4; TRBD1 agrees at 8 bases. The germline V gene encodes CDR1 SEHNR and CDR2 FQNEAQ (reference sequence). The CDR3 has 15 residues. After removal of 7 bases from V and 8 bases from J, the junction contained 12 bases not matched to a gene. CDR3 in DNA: TGTGCCAGCACCAGAACCGGGACAGGAAACGAAAAACTGTTTTTT. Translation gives CASTRTGTGNEKLFF.

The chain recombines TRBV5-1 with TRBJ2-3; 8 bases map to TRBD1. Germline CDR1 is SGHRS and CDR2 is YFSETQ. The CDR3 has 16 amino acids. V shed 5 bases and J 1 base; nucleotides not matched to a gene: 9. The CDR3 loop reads CASREPEGQGTDTQYF. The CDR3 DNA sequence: TGCGCCAGCAGAGAACCGGAGGGACAGGGCACAGATACGCAGTATTTT.

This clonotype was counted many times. The CDR3 protein is CASRPGRVLYEQYF. CDR3 bases: TGTGCCAGCAGACCGGGCAGGGTTCTCTACGAGCAGTACTTC. V usage is TRBV11-3 and J usage is TRBJ2-7; D might be TRBD1 (5 bases). This CDR3 has 14 residues. CDR1 is SGHNT and CDR2 is YENEEA in the germline V gene. V gave up 6 bases and J gave up 3 bases, with 15 bases separating them.

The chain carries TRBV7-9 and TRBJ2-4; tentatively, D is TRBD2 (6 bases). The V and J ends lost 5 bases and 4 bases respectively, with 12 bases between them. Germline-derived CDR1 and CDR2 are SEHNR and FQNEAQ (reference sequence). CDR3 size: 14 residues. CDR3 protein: CASSPWAGKNIQYF. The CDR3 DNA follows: TGTGCCAGCAGCCCGTGGGCGGGGAAAAACATTCAGTACTTC.

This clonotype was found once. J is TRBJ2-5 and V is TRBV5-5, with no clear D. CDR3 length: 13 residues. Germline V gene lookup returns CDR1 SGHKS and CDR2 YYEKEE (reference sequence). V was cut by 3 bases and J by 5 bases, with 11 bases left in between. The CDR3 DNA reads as TGTGCCAGCAGCTCCAACGTCCCTGAGACCCAGTACTTC. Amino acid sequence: CASSSNVPETQYF.

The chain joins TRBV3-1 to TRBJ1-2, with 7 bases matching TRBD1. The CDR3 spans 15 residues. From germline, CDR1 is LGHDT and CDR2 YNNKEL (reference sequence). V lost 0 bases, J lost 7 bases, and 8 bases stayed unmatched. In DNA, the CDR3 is TGTGCCAGCAGCCAAGAGGTTGACAGGGAACGTGGCTACACCTTC. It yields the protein CASSQEVDRERGYTF.